This is a list of T cell receptor beta chains from one sample in a study of blood T cell repertoires in COVID-19. The repertoire was sequenced with immunoSEQ multiplex PCR; TCRdb's copy has only in-frame clones and lacks some. The sample has over 250,000 clones, roughly 87% seen once. The sample consisted of peripheral blood. The receptor set was obtained from a woman aged 30 to 39 with acute or convalescent COVID-19. The CDR3 runs from the conserved cysteine through the conserved F or W. D genes are given only for firm matches. Clone size is stated in some rows and not others, as once, few, many or a class when expanded.

CDR3 | DNA | size | D | V | length | J
CASSLSSGSEHEQFF | TGTGCCAGCAGCTTGTCTAGCGGGAGTGAACATGAGCAGTTCTTC | few | TRBD2 | TRBV5-4 | 15 | TRBJ2-1
CASSAGSSYNEQFF | TGTGCCAGCAGTGCGGGGAGCTCCTACAATGAGCAGTTCTTC | . | . | TRBV27 | 14 | TRBJ2-1
CASSIRGPGEQYF | TGTGCCAGTAGTATCAGGGGCCCCGGGGAGCAGTACTTC | . | . | TRBV19 | 13 | TRBJ2-7
CASKGVTGELFF | TGTGCCAGTAAGGGAGTCACCGGGGAGCTGTTTTTT | . | . | TRBV19 | 12 | TRBJ2-2
CASSRQLEFSNQPQHF | TGTGCCAGCAGCCGACAGCTGGAATTTAGCAATCAGCCCCAGCATTTT | . | . | TRBV6-2/TRBV6-3 | 16 | TRBJ1-5
CASSPLDRAYNEQFF | TGTGCCAGCTCACCCCTGGACAGAGCTTACAATGAGCAGTTCTTC | . | . | TRBV18 | 15 | TRBJ2-1
CASSEDRDSDTQYF | TGTGCCAGCAGCGAGGACAGGGACTCAGATACGCAGTATTTT | . | TRBD1 | TRBV25-1 | 14 | TRBJ2-3
CASSRTGASNQPQHF | TGTGCCAGCAGCAGAACAGGGGCCAGCAATCAGCCCCAGCATTTT | . | TRBD1 | TRBV3-1/TRBV3-2 | 15 | TRBJ1-5
CASSQASYEQYF | TGTGCCAGCAGCCAAGCGAGCTACGAGCAGTACTTC | . | . | TRBV3-1/TRBV3-2 | 12 | TRBJ2-7
CASSYQGGQTSEGYTF | TGTGCCAGCAGTTACCAGGGAGGCCAAACCTCGGAGGGCTACACCTTC | . | . | TRBV6-5 | 16 | TRBJ1-2
CASSFRTGSNYGYTF | TGTGCCAGCAGCTTCAGAACCGGGTCGAACTATGGCTACACCTTC | . | . | TRBV5-4 | 15 | TRBJ1-2
CASSLVGTGGYNEQFF | TGTGCCAGCAGCTTGGTTGGGACAGGGGGCTACAATGAGCAGTTCTTC | . | TRBD1 | TRBV5-6 | 16 | TRBJ2-1
CAIKATGPQETQYF | TGTGCCATCAAGGCCACAGGACCTCAAGAGACCCAGTACTTC | once | . | TRBV10-3 | 14 | TRBJ2-5
CASTRYGGFSSGNTIYF | TGTGCCAGCACCAGATATGGCGGATTTAGCTCTGGAAACACCATATATTTT | . | . | TRBV7-8 | 17 | TRBJ1-3
CASSQDVGDRVSIGELFF | TGTGCCAGCAGCCAAGATGTGGGGGACAGGGTATCGATCGGGGAGCTGTTTTTT | . | TRBD1 | TRBV14 | 18 | TRBJ2-2
CASSQGQGLDSNQPQHF | TGTGCCAGCAGCCAAGGACAGGGTCTGGATAGCAATCAGCCCCAGCATTTT | . | TRBD1 | TRBV3-1/TRBV3-2 | 17 | TRBJ1-5
CARRQGASNTGELFF | TGTGCCAGGAGACAGGGGGCCTCGAACACCGGGGAGCTGTTTTTT | . | TRBD1 | TRBV2 | 15 | TRBJ2-2
CATSDSGGVKLFF | TGTGCCACCAGTGACTCCGGTGGTGTAAAACTGTTTTTT | . | . | TRBV24-1 | 13 | TRBJ1-4
CASRKASGRSSYEQYF | TGTGCCAGCAGGAAGGCTAGCGGGAGGAGCTCCTACGAGCAGTACTTC | . | TRBD2 | TRBV2 | 16 | TRBJ2-7
CASSSPGGQGLSTDTQYF | TGTGCCAGCAGCTCCCCAGGGGGACAGGGCCTATCCACAGATACGCAGTATTTT | . | TRBD1 | TRBV7-9 | 18 | TRBJ2-3
CSVEKSGSVFSEQFF | TGCAGCGTTGAAAAGAGCGGGAGTGTCTTCTCTGAGCAGTTCTTC | . | TRBD2 | TRBV29-1 | 15 | TRBJ2-1
CATILQGGNGELFF | TGCGCCACTATTCTACAGGGGGGAAACGGGGAGCTGTTTTTT | once | TRBD1 | TRBV10-2 | 14 | TRBJ2-2
CASSLGLLSGELFF | TGTGCCAGCAGCTTAGGACTTTTGTCCGGGGAGCTGTTTTTT | once | . | TRBV11-3 | 14 | TRBJ2-2
CASGSGQPQHF | TGTGCCAGCGGGAGCGGGCAGCCCCAGCATTTT | . | . | TRBV6-5 | 11 | TRBJ1-5
CASSPGTSGRNQETQYF | TGTGCCAGCAGCCCCGGGACTAGCGGGAGGAACCAAGAGACCCAGTACTTC | . | TRBD2 | TRBV3-1/TRBV3-2 | 17 | TRBJ2-5
CTSSSTGGNYGYTF | TGTACCAGCAGCTCCACAGGGGGGAACTATGGCTACACCTTC | . | TRBD1 | TRBV9 | 14 | TRBJ1-2
CATSGTVNEKLFF | TGTGCCACCAGCGGGACAGTTAATGAAAAACTGTTTTTT | . | TRBD1 | TRBV15 | 13 | TRBJ1-4
CASTRQAGLGGYTF | TGTGCCAGCACCAGACAGGCAGGGCTCGGTGGCTACACCTTC | . | . | TRBV6-1 | 14 | TRBJ1-2
CASSPEDYEQYF | TGTGCCAGCAGCCCCGAGGACTACGAGCAGTACTTC | few | . | TRBV11-3 | 12 | TRBJ2-7
CASSLTGLGEQYF | TGTGCCAGCAGTCTGACAGGGTTGGGCGAGCAGTACTTC | once | TRBD1 | TRBV2 | 13 | TRBJ2-7
CASRSSGEQPQHF | TGTGCCAGCAGGTCATCGGGGGAACAGCCCCAGCATTTT | . | . | TRBV6-5 | 13 | TRBJ1-5
CASATGTDNSPLHF | TGCGCCAGCGCGACCGGGACAGATAATTCACCCCTCCACTTT | . | TRBD1 | TRBV5-1 | 14 | TRBJ1-6
CASSPIAGGNEQFF | TGTGCCAGCAGCCCCATAGCGGGAGGCAATGAGCAGTTCTTC | . | TRBD2 | TRBV6-5 | 14 | TRBJ2-1
CASSMVGAGYGYTF | TGTGCCAGCAGCATGGTGGGTGCAGGGTATGGCTACACCTTC | . | . | TRBV5-4 | 14 | TRBJ1-2
CASSPPRQGDGYTF | TGTGCCAGCAGCCCCCCGCGGCAGGGCGATGGCTACACCTTC | . | . | TRBV7-2 | 14 | TRBJ1-2
CASSVASTGAGNTIYF | TGTGCCAGCAGCGTAGCCTCGACGGGGGCTGGAAACACCATATATTTT | . | . | TRBV9 | 16 | TRBJ1-3
CASSATGGQETQYF | TGTGCCAGCAGCGCGACAGGGGGCCAAGAGACCCAGTACTTC | . | TRBD1 | TRBV7-9 | 14 | TRBJ2-5
CASSLRLAGGTDTQYF | TGTGCCAGCAGCCTTCGACTAGCAGGAGGTACAGATACGCAGTATTTT | . | TRBD2 | TRBV3-1/TRBV3-2 | 16 | TRBJ2-3
CASSLVGPDTQYF | TGTGCCAGCAGCTTAGTGGGGCCGGATACGCAGTATTTT | . | . | TRBV7-9 | 13 | TRBJ2-3
CASKGTGGSNEQFF | TGTGCCAGTAAAGGGACAGGGGGCTCCAATGAGCAGTTCTTC | . | TRBD1 | TRBV19 | 14 | TRBJ2-1
CSVTGTGSYEQYF | TGCAGCGTGACCGGGACAGGGTCTTACGAGCAGTACTTC | once | TRBD1 | TRBV29-1 | 13 | TRBJ2-7
CASSLGGNTDTQYF | TGCGCCAGCAGCTTAGGAGGGAACACAGATACGCAGTATTTT | . | . | TRBV5-1 | 14 | TRBJ2-3
CASSANPGTSGTDTQYF | TGTGCCAGCAGCGCCAACCCCGGGACTAGCGGCACAGATACGCAGTATTTT | . | TRBD2 | TRBV9 | 17 | TRBJ2-3
CASSHDRSYGYTF | TGTGCCAGCAGCCACGACAGAAGCTATGGCTACACCTTC | . | . | TRBV14 | 13 | TRBJ1-2
CASSNPGISGNTIYF | TGCGCCAGCAGCAACCCGGGAATCTCTGGAAACACCATATATTTT | . | . | TRBV5-1 | 15 | TRBJ1-3
CASSQAQGFEKLFF | TGCGCCAGCAGCCAAGCACAGGGTTTTGAAAAACTGTTTTTT | . | . | TRBV4-1 | 14 | TRBJ1-4
CASSASSGTTGELFF | TGTGCCAGCAGCGCCAGTAGCGGGACGACCGGGGAGCTGTTTTTT | few | TRBD2 | TRBV4-2 | 15 | TRBJ2-2
CASSSQGAKNIQYF | TGTGCCAGCAGCTCACAGGGAGCCAAAAACATTCAGTACTTC | . | . | TRBV7-9 | 14 | TRBJ2-4